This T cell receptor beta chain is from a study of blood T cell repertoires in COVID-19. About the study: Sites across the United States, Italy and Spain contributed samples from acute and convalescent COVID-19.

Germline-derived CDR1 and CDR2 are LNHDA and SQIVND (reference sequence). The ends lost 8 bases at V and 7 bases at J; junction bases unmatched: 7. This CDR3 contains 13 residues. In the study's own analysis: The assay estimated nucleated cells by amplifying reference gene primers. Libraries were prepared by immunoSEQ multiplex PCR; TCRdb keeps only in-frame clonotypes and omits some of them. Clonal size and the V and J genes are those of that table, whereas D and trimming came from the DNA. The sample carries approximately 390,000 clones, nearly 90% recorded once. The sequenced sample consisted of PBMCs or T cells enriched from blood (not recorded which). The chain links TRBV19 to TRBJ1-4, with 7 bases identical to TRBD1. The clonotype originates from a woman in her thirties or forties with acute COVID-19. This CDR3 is CASGQEVFEKLFF. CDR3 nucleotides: TGTGCCAGTGGACAGGAGGTGTTTGAAAAACTGTTTTTT.